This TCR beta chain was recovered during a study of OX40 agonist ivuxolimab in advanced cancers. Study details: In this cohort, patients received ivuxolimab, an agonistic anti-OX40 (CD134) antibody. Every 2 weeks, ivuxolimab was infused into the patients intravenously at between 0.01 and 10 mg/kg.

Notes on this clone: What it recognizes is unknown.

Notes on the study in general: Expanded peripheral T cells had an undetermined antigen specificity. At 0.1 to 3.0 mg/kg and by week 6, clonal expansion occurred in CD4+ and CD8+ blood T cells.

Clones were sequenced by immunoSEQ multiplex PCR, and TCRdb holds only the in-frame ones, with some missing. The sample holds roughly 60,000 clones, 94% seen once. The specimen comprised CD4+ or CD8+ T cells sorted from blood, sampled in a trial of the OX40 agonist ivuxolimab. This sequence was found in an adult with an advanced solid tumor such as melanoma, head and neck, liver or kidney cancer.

CDR3 residues: CASSLSTGYTSYEQYF. As DNA, the CDR3 is TGTGCCAGCAGTTTATCCACAGGATACACCTCCTACGAGCAGTACTTC. The V call is TRBV28, the J call TRBJ2-7; tentative D call: TRBD1 (5 bases). The germline CDR1 and CDR2 sequences are MDHEN and SYDVKM. The CDR3 is made up of 16 amino acids. The V gene lost 1 base and the J gene lost 0 bases, with 13 bases spanning the gap. The variable domain in full, with the rest retrieved from reference TRBV28 and TRBJ2-7, is DVKVTQSSRYLVKRTGEKVFLECVQDMDHENMFWYRQDPGLGLRLIYFSYDVKMKEKGDIPEGYSVSREKKERFSLILESASTNQTSMYLCASSLSTGYTSYEQYFGPGTRLTVT.